The subject of this entry is one T cell receptor (beta chain). Its antigen is not identified. The sample belongs to a study of cytomegalovirus exposure and HLA in healthy donors. Study-level findings and limits: The authors confirmed in vitro that a few CMV-associated chains were specific for CMV antigens.

The repertoire was sequenced with immunoSEQ multiplex PCR; TCRdb's copy has only in-frame clones and lacks some. The sample lists about 200,000 clones; around 90% were seen once. The CDR3 is 15 residues long. V was trimmed by 1 base and J by 0 bases, leaving 10 bases between them. Germline V gene lookup returns CDR1 LNHDA and CDR2 SQIVND (reference sequence). The sequence came from a woman aged 18-29 years in good health and CMV-seropositive. The sample was PBMCs. This chain connects TRBV19 to TRBJ2-7, with D possibly being TRBD2 (5 bases). CDR3 sequence: CASSIGGVPSYEQYF. CDR3 nucleotides: TGTGCCAGTAGTATAGGGGGAGTCCCCTCCTACGAGCAGTACTTC. The whole variable domain, filled in from reference TRBV19 and TRBJ2-7, reads DGGITQSPKYLFRKEGQNVTLSCEQNLNHDAMYWYRQDPGQGLRLIYYSQIVNDFQKGDIAEGYSVSREKKESFPLTVTSAQKNPTAFYLCASSIGGVPSYEQYFGPGTRLTVT.